These T cell receptor beta chains were read from a single sample in a study of read filtering for tumor transcriptome and immune sequencing. TCRdb itself ran the reads through MiXCR, one entry per CDR3 protein. The sample contains about 130,000 distinct CDR3 sequences, approximately 12% of which appear only once. The specimen sequenced was a population of CD138-negative cells sorted from bone marrow. Source of these receptors: a donor aged 40 or older with multiple myeloma. CDR3s include the opening cysteine and the closing phenylalanine or tryptophan. Fields, in order: D gene, V gene, clone size, J gene, CDR3 protein, CDR3 DNA. A D gene is named only where the DNA matches it firmly. Clone sizes are given selectively: once, few, many, or a class where the clone is expanded.

D: TRBD1; V: TRBV6-2/TRBV6-3; size: many; J: TRBJ2-1; CDR3: CASSYGPTGDGEQFF; DNA: TGTGCCAGCAGTTACGGTCCGACAGGGGACGGTGAGCAGTTCTTC
D: NA; V: TRBV2; size: many; J: TRBJ1-1; CDR3: CASSPYREEAFF; DNA: TGTGCCAGCAGTCCCTACAGGGAAGAAGCTTTCTTT
D: NA; V: TRBV9; size: many; J: TRBJ1-1; CDR3: CASSVVGRDTEAFF; DNA: TGTGCCAGCAGCGTAGTAGGGAGGGACACTGAAGCTTTCTTT
D: NA; V: TRBV6-5; size: NA; J: TRBJ2-7; CDR3: CASSYGLGGSYEQYF; DNA: TGTGCCAGCAGTTACGGATTAGGAGGGTCCTACGAGCAGTACTTC
D: NA; V: TRBV7-2; size: NA; J: TRBJ2-7; CDR3: CASSLVQGSSYEQYF; DNA: TGTGCCAGCAGCTTAGTACAGGGTAGCTCCTACGAGCAGTACTTC
D: NA; V: TRBV20-1; size: NA; J: TRBJ1-1; CDR3: CSAPRPEPNTEAFF; DNA: TGCAGTGCCCCCCGTCCCGAGCCGAACACTGAAGCTTTCTTT
D: NA; V: TRBV20-1; size: many; J: TRBJ2-2; CDR3: CSATSGRTGELFF; DNA: TGCAGTGCTACAAGCGGGCGCACCGGGGAGCTGTTTTTT
D: TRBD2; V: TRBV7-9; size: few; J: TRBJ2-5; CDR3: CASSFTGGARETQYF; DNA: TGTGCCAGCAGCTTTACCGGGGGGGCCCGAGAGACCCAGTACTTC
D: TRBD2; V: TRBV5-1; size: NA; J: TRBJ2-1; CDR3: CASSLTSGSITYNEQFF; DNA: TGCGCCAGCAGCTTGACTAGCGGGAGTATAACCTACAATGAGCAGTTCTTC
D: TRBD1; V: TRBV7-2; size: many; J: TRBJ1-1; CDR3: CASSSNRGNTEAFF; DNA: TGTGCCAGCAGCTCAAACAGGGGCAACACTGAAGCTTTCTTT
D: NA; V: TRBV5-1; size: many; J: TRBJ2-3; CDR3: CASSLEGTPDTDTQYF; DNA: TGCGCCAGCAGCTTGGAGGGGACACCCGACACAGATACGCAGTATTTT
D: TRBD1; V: TRBV20-1; size: many; J: TRBJ1-6; CDR3: CSAPRTGRDSPLHF; DNA: TGCAGTGCGCCTCGGACAGGGAGAGATTCACCCCTCCACTTT
D: NA; V: TRBV18; size: many; J: TRBJ2-2; CDR3: CASSPAETGELFF; DNA: TGTGCCAGCTCACCGGCAGAAACCGGGGAGCTGTTTTTT
D: TRBD2; V: TRBV11-2; size: NA; J: TRBJ2-3; CDR3: CASSLVSGFSTHLTDTQYF; DNA: TGTGCCAGCAGCTTGGTTAGCGGGTTTTCAACCCACCTCACAGATACGCAGTATTTT
D: NA; V: TRBV11-2; size: NA; J: TRBJ1-4; CDR3: CASSFSQRIIEKLFF; DNA: TGTGCCAGCAGCTTTTCACAGAGGATTATTGAAAAACTGTTTTTT
D: TRBD1; V: TRBV11-1; size: many; J: TRBJ2-2; CDR3: CASSLQGAGELFF; DNA: TGTGCCAGCAGCTTACAGGGGGCCGGGGAGCTGTTTTTT
D: NA; V: TRBV7-5; size: many; J: TRBJ1-2; CDR3: CISVPEAPGTGPMNYGYTF; DNA: NA
D: NA; V: TRBV6-5; size: many; J: TRBJ1-4; CDR3: CASSYGSPTNEKLFF; DNA: TGTGCCAGCAGTTACGGGTCACCAACTAATGAAAAACTGTTTTTT
D: NA; V: TRBV18; size: few; J: TRBJ1-1; CDR3: CASSPPNVPAEAFF; DNA: TGTGCCAGCTCACCACCGAATGTGCCAGCTGAAGCTTTCTTT
D: TRBD1; V: TRBV18; size: many; J: TRBJ2-3; CDR3: CASSPGQGAVDTQYF; DNA: TGTGCCAGCTCACCGGGACAGGGGGCTGTAGATACGCAGTATTTT
D: TRBD2; V: TRBV29-1; size: many; J: TRBJ2-1; CDR3: CSVESPAGAFNEQFF; DNA: TGCAGCGTTGAATCCCCAGCGGGGGCGTTCAATGAGCAGTTCTTC
D: NA; V: TRBV27; size: few; J: TRBJ1-4; CDR3: CASSSQVHGEKLFF; DNA: TGTGCCAGCAGTTCCCAGGTGCATGGTGAAAAACTGTTTTTT
D: TRBD1; V: TRBV7-6; size: many; J: TRBJ2-1; CDR3: CASSATQGDLTYNEQFF; DNA: TGTGCCAGCAGCGCAACACAGGGGGACCTTACCTACAATGAGCAGTTCTTC
D: NA; V: TRBV10-3; size: many; J: TRBJ1-6; CDR3: CAISESVGTNSPLHF; DNA: TGTGCCATCAGTGAGTCAGTAGGAACTAATTCACCCCTCCACTTT
D: TRBD1; V: TRBV14; size: NA; J: TRBJ1-1; CDR3: CASSQTGYGAFF; DNA: TGTGCCAGCAGCCAGACAGGGTATGGGGCTTTCTTT
D: NA; V: TRBV6-5; size: many; J: TRBJ2-2; CDR3: CATKEYWKTNTGELFF; DNA: TGTGCCACCAAGGAATACTGGAAAACAAACACCGGGGAGCTGTTTTTT
D: NA; V: TRBV7-3; size: NA; J: TRBJ2-2; CDR3: CASRLSGANTGELFF; DNA: TGTGCCAGCAGACTCAGCGGAGCTAACACCGGGGAGCTGTTTTTT
D: NA; V: TRBV10-3; size: NA; J: TRBJ2-5; CDR3: CAIRRPGAEETQYF; DNA: TGTGCCATCAGACGCCCAGGGGCTGAGGAGACCCAGTACTTC
D: TRBD2; V: TRBV24-1; size: many; J: TRBJ2-5; CDR3: CATSGQKSGTYQETQYF; DNA: TGTGCCACCAGTGGACAAAAAAGCGGGACTTACCAAGAGACCCAGTACTTC
D: TRBD1; V: TRBV19; size: many; J: TRBJ1-5; CDR3: CASRNRDRDNQPQHF; DNA: TGTGCCAGTAGAAACCGGGACAGGGACAATCAGCCCCAGCATTTT
D: TRBD1; V: TRBV10-3; size: many; J: TRBJ1-1; CDR3: CAIRGQGNTEAFF; DNA: TGTGCCATCAGGGGACAGGGGAACACTGAAGCTTTCTTT